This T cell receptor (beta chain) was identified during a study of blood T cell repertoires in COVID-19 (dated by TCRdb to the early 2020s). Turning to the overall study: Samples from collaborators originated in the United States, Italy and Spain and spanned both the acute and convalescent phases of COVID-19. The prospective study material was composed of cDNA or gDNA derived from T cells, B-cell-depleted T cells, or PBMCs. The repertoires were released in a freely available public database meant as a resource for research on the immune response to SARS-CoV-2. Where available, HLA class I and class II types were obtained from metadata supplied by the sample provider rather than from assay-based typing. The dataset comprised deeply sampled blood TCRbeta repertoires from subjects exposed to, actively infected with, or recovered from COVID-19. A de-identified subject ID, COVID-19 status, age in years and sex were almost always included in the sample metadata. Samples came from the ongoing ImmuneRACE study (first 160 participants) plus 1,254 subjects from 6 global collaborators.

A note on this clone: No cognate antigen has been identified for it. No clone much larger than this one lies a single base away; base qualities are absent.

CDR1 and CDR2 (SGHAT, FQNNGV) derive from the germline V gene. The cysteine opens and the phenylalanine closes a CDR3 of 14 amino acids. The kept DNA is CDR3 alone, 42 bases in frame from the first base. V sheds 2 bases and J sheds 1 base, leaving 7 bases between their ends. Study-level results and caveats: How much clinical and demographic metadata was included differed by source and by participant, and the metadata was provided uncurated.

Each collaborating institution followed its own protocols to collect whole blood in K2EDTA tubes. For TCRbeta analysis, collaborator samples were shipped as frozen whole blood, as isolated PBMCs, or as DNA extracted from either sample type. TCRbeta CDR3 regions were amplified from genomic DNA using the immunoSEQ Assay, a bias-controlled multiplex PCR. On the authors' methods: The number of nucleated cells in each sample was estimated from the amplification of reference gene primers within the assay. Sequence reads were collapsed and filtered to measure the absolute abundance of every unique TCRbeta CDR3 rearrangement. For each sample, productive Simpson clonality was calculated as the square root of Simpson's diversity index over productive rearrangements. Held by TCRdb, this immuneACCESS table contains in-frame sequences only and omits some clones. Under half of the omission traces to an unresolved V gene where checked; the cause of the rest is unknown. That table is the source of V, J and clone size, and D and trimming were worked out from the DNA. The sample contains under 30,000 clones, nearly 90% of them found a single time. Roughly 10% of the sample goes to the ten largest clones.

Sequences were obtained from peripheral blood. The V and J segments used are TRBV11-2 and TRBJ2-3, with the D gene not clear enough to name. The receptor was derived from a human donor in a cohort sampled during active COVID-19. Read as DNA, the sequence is TGTGCCAGCAGCTTACGACTCGGCACAGATACGCAGTATTTT. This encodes CASSLRLGTDTQYF. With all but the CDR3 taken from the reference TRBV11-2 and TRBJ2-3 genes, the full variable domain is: EAGVAQSPRYKIIEKRQSVAFWCNPISGHATLYWYQQILGQGPKLLIQFQNNGVVDDSQLPKDRFSAERLKGVDSTLKIQPAKLEDSAVYLCASSLRLGTDTQYFGPGTRLTVL.